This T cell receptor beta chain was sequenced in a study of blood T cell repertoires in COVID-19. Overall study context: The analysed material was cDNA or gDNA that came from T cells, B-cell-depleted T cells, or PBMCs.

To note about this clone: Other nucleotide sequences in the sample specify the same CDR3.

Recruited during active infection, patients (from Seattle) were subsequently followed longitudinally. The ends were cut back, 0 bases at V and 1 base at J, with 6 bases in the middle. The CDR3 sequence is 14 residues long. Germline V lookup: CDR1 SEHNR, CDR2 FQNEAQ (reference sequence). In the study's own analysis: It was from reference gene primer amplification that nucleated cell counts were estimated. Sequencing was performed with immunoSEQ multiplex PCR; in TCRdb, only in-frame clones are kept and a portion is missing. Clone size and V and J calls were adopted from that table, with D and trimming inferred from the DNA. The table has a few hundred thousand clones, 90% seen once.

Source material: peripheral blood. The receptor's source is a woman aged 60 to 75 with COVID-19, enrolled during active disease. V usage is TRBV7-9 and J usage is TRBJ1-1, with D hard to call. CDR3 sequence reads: CASSLARENTEAFF. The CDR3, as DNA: TGTGCCAGCAGCTTAGCCCGAGAGAACACTGAAGCTTTCTTT.